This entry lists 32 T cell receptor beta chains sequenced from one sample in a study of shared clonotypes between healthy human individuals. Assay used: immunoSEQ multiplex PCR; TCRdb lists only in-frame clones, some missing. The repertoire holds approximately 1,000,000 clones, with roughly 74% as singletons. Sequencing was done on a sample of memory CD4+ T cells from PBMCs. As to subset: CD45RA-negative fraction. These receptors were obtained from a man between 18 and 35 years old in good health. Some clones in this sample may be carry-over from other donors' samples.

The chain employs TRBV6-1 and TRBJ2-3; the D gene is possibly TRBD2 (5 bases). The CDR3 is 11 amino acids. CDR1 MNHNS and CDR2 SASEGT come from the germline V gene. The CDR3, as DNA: TGTGCTCACGGGATCACAGATACGCAGTATTTT. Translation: CAHGITDTQYF.

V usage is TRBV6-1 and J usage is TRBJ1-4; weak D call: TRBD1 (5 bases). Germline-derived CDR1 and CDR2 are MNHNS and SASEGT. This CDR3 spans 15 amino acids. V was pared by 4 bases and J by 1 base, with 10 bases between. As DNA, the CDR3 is TGTGCCAGCAGTGGCCGACAGTTAACTAATGAAAAACTGTTTTTT. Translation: CASSGRQLTNEKLFF.

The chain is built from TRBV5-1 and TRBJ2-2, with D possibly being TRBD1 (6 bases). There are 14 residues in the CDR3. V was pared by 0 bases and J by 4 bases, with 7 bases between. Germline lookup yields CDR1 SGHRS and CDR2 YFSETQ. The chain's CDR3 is CASSLGTATGELFF. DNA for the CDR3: TGCGCCAGCAGCTTGGGGACAGCCACCGGGGAGCTGTTTTTT.

CDR3 protein: CASSPVTSGDSTDTQYF. CDR3 coding DNA: TGCGCCAGCAGCCCGGTGACTAGCGGGGATAGCACAGATACGCAGTATTTT. The chain has TRBV5-1 and TRBJ2-3, with 11 bases aligning to TRBD2. With 4 bases clipped from V and 0 bases from J, the junction kept 7 bases outside the gene matches. The germline CDR1 and CDR2 sequences are SGHRS and YFSETQ. The CDR3 runs to 17 residues.

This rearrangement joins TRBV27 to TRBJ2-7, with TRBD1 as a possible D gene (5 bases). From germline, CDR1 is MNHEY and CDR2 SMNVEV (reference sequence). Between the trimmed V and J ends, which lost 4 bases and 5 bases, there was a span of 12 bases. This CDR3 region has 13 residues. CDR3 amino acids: CASSSWGQNEQYF. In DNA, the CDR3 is TGTGCCAGCAGTTCCTGGGGCCAAAACGAGCAGTACTTC.

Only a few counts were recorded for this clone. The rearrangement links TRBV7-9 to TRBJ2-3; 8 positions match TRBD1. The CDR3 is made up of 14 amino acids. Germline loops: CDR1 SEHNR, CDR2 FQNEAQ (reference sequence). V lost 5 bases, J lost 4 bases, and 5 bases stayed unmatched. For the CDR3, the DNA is TGTGCCAGCAGCCCGCAGACAGGGGCAGATACGCAGTATTTT. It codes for CASSPQTGADTQYF.

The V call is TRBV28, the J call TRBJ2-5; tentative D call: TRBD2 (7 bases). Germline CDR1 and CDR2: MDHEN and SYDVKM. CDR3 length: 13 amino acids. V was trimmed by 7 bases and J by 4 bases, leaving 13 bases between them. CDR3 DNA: TGTGCCAGCAAGGGGGGGGCCGGAGAGACCCAGTACTTC. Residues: CASKGGAGETQYF.

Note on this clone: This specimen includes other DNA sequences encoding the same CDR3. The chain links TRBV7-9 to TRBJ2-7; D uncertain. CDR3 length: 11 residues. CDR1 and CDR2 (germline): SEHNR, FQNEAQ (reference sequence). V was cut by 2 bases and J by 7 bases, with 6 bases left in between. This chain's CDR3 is CASSLFGEQYF. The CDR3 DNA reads TGTGCCAGCAGCTTATTCGGTGAGCAGTACTTC. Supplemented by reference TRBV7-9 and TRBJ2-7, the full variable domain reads DTGVSQNPRHKITKRGQNVTFRCDPISEHNRLYWYRQTLGQGPEFLTYFQNEAQLEKSRLLSDRFSAERPKGSFSTLEIQRTEQGDSAMYLCASSLFGEQYFGPGTRLTVT.

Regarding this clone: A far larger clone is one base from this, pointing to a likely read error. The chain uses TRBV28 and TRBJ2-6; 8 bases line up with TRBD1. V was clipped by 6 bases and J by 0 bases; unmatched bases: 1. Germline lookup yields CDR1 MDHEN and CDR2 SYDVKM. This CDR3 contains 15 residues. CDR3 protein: CASSTGGSGANVLTF. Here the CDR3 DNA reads TGTGCCAGCAGCACAGGGGGCTCTGGGGCCAACGTCCTGACTTTC.

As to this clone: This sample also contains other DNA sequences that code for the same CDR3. The CDR3 coding sequence is TGTGCCAGCAGTTCCGGGACTAGCGGACACAATGAGCAGTTCTTC. This sequence encodes CASSSGTSGHNEQFF. The chain couples TRBV5-4 to TRBJ2-1; 11 bases are shared with TRBD2. The CDR3 totals 15 residues. CDR1 SGHNT and CDR2 YYREEE come from the germline V gene (reference sequence). Trimming cost V 5 bases and J 5 bases; bases outside gene matches: 6.

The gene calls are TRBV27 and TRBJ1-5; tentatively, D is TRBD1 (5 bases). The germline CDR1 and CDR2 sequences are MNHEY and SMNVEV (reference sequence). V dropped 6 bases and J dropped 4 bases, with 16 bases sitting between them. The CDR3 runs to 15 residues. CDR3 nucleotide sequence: TGTGCCAGCAGCCGACGGGACGGATATAATCAGCCCCAGCATTTT. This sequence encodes CASSRRDGYNQPQHF.

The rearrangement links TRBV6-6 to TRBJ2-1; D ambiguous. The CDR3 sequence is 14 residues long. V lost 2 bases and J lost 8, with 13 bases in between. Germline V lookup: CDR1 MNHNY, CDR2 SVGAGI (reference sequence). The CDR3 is CASSYGSKTDEQFF. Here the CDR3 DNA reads TGTGCCAGCAGTTACGGCAGCAAAACGGATGAGCAGTTCTTC.

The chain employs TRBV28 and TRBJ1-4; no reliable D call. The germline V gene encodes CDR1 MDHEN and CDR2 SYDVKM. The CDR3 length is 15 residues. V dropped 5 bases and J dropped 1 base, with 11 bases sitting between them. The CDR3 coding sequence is TGTGCCAGCAGTCCCCCGCCAGGAACTAATGAAAAACTGTTTTTT. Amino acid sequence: CASSPPPGTNEKLFF.

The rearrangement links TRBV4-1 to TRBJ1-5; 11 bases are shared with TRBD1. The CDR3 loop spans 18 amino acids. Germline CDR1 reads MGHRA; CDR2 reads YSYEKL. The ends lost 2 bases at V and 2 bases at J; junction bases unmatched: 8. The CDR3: CASSQSGTGGLGNQPQHF. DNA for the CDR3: TGCGCCAGCAGCCAATCCGGGACAGGGGGTTTGGGCAATCAGCCCCAGCATTTT.

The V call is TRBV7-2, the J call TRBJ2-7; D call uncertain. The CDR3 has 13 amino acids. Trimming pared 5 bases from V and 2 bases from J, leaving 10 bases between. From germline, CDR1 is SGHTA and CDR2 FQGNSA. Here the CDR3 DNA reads TGTGCCAGCAGCGACGACAAGCCCTACGAGCAGTACTTC. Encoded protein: CASSDDKPYEQYF.

For the CDR3, the DNA is TGTGCCAGCAGCTTCGCGGGGGCCCCCGAGACCCAGTACTTC. Translating gives CASSFAGAPETQYF. The rearrangement links TRBV4-2 to TRBJ2-5; the D gene is possibly TRBD2 (7 bases). Germline V CDR1 and CDR2: LGHNA, YNFKEQ. The ends were cut back, 5 bases at V and 5 bases at J, with 15 bases in the middle. CDR3 length: 14 residues.

CDR3 in DNA: TGCGCCAGCAGCTTGTCACTTAGCTCCTACAATGAGCAGTTCTTC. As protein: CASSLSLSSYNEQFF. The V gene is TRBV5-1, the J gene TRBJ2-1; D call uncertain. CDR3 size: 15 residues. V was pared by 1 base and J by 0 bases, with 8 bases between. The germline V gene encodes CDR1 SGHRS and CDR2 YFSETQ.

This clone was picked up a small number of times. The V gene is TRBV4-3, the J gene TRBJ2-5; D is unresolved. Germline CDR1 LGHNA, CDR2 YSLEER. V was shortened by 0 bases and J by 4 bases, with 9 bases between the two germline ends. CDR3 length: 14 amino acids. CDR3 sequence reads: CASSQDVKRETQYF. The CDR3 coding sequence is TGCGCCAGCAGCCAAGATGTAAAGAGAGAGACCCAGTACTTC.

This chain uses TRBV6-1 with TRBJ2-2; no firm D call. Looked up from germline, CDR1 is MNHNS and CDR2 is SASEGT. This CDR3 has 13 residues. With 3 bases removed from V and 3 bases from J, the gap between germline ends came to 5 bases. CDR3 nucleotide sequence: TGTGCCAGCAGTGAGTGGCACACCGGGGAGCTGTTTTTT. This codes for CASSEWHTGELFF.

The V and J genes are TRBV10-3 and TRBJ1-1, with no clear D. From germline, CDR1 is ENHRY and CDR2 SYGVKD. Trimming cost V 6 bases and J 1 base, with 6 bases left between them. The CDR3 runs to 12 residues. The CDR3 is CAISMQNTEAFF. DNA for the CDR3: TGTGCCATCAGCATGCAGAACACTGAAGCTTTCTTT.

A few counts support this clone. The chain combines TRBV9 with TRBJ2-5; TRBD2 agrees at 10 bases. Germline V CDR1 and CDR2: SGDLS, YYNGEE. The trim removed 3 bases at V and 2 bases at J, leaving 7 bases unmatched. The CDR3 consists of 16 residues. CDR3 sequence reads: CASSEGLAQDQETQYF. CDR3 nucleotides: TGTGCCAGCAGCGAGGGACTAGCGCAAGATCAAGAGACCCAGTACTTC. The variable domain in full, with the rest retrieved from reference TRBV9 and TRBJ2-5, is DSGVTQTPKHLITATGQRVTLRCSPRSGDLSVYWYQQSLDQGLQFLIQYYNGEERAKGNILERFSAQQFPDLHSELNLSSLELGDSALYFCASSEGLAQDQETQYFGPGTRLLVL.

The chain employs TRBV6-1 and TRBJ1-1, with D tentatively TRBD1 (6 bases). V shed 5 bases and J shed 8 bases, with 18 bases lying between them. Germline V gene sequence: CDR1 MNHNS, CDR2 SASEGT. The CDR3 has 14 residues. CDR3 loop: CASSPGQTLREAFF. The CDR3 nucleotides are TGTGCCAGCAGTCCGGGACAAACCCTCCGAGAAGCTTTCTTT.

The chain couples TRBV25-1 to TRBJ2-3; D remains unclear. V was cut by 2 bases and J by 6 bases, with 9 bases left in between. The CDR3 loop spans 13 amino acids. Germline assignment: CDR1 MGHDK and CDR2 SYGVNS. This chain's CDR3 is CASSEGWGDTQYF. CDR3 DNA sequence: TGTGCCAGCAGTGAAGGCTGGGGTGATACGCAGTATTTT. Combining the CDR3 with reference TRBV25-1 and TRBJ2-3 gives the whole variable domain EADIYQTPRYLVIGTGKKITLECSQTMGHDKMYWYQQDPGMELHLIHYSYGVNSTEKGDLSSESTVSRIRTEHFPLTLESARPSHTSQYLCASSEGWGDTQYFGPGTRLTVL.

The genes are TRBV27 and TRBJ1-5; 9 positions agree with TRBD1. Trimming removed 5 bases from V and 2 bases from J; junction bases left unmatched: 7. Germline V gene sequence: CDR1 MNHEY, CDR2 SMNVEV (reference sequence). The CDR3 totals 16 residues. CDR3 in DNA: TGTGCCAGCAGTCCACAGGGGGCGCCTGGCAATCAGCCCCAGCATTTT. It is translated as CASSPQGAPGNQPQHF.

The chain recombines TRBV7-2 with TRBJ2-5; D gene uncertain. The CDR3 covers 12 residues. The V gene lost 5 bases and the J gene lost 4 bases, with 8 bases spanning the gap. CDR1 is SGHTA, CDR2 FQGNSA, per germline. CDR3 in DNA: TGTGCCAGCAGCCCGGTGGGAGAGACCCAGTACTTC. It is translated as CASSPVGETQYF.

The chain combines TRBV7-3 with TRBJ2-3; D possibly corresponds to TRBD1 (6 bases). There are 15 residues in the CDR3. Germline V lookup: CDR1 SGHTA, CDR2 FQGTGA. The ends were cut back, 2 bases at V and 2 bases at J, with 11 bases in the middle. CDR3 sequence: CASSLLQGTTDTQYF. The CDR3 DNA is TGTGCCAGCAGCTTACTACAGGGAACCACAGATACGCAGTATTTT.

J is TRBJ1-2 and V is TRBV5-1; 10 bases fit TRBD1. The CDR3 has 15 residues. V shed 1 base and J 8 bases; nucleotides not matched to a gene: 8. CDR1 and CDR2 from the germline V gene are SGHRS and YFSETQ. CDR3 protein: CASSLLGTGDRGYTF. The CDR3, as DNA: TGCGCCAGCAGCTTGCTCGGGACAGGGGATCGGGGCTACACCTTC.

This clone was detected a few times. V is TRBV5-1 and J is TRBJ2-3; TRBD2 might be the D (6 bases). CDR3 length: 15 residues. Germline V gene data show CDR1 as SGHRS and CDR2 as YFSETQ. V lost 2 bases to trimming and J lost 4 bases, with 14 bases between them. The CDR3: CASSLRAGSPDTQYF. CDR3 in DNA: TGCGCCAGCAGCTTACGTGCGGGGAGCCCAGATACGCAGTATTTT. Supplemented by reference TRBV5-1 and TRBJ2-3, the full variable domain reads KAGVTQTPRYLIKTRGQQVTLSCSPISGHRSVSWYQQTPGQGLQFLFEYFSETQRNKGNFPGRFSGRQFSNSRSEMNVSTLELGDSALYLCASSLRAGSPDTQYFGPGTRLTVL.

The CDR3 region has the DNA TGTGCCAGTAGTGGTAATAGCCCGGTGGAGACCCAGTACTTC. As protein: CASSGNSPVETQYF. The chain has TRBV19 and TRBJ2-5; D is undetermined. The CDR3 loop spans 14 amino acids. The V end lost 5 bases, the J end lost 5 bases, and 15 bases lay between the germline ends. The germline gives CDR1 LNHDA, CDR2 SQIVND (reference sequence).

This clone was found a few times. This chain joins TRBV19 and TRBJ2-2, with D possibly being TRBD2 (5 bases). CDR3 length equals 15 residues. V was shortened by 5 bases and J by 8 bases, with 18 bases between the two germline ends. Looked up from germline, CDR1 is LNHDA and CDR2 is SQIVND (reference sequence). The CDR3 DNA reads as TGTGCCAGTAGTTGGACGGGAACTGAAGCGGGGGAGCTGTTTTTT. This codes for CASSWTGTEAGELFF.

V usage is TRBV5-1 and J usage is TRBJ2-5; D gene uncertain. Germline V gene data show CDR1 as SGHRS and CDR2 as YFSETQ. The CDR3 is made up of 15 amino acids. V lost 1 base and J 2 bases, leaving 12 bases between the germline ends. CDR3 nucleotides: TGCGCCAGCAGCTTGTTATACGGCGGTCAAGAGACCCAGTACTTC. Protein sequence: CASSLLYGGQETQYF. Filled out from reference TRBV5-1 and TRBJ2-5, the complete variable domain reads KAGVTQTPRYLIKTRGQQVTLSCSPISGHRSVSWYQQTPGQGLQFLFEYFSETQRNKGNFPGRFSGRQFSNSRSEMNVSTLELGDSALYLCASSLLYGGQETQYFGPGTRLLVL.

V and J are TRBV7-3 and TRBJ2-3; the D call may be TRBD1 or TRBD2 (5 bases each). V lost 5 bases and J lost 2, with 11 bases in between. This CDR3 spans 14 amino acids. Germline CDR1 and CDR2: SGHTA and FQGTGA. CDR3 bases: TGTGCCAGCAGCCTACTGGGACCCACAGATACGCAGTATTTT. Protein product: CASSLLGPTDTQYF. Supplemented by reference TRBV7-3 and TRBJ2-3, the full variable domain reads GAGVSQTPSNKVTEKGKYVELRCDPISGHTALYWYRQSLGQGPEFLIYFQGTGAADDSGLPNDRFFAVRPEGSVSTLKIQRTERGDSAVYLCASSLLGPTDTQYFGPGTRLTVL.